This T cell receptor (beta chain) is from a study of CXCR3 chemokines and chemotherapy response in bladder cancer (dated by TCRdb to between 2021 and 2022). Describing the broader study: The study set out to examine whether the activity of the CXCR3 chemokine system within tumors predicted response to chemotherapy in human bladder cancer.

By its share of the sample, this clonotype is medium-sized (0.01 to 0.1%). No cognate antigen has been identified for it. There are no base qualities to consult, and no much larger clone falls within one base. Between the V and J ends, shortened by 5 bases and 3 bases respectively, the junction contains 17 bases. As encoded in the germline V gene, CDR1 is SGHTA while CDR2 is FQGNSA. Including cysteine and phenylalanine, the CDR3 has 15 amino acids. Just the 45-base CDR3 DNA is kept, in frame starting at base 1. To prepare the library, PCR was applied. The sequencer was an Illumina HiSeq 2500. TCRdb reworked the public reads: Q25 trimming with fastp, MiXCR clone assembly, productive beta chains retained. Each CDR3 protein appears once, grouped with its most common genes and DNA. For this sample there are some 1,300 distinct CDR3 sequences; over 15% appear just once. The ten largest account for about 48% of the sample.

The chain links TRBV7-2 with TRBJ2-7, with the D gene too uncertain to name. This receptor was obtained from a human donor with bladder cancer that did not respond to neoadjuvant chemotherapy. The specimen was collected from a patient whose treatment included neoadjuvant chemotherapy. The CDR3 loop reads CASSPGYSKHYEQYF. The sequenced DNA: TGTGCCAGCAGCCCCGGCTACTCGAAACACTACGAGCAGTACTTC.